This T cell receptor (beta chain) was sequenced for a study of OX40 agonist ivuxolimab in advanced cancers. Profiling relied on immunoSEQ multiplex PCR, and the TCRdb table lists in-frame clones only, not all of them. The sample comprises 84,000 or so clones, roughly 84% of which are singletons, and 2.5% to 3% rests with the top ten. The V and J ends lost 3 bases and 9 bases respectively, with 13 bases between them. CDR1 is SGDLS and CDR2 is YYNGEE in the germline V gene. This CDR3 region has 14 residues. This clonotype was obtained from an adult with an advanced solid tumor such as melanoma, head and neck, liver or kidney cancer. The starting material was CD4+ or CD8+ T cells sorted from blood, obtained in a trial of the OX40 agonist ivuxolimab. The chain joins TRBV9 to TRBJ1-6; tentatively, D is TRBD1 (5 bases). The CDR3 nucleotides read TGTGCCAGCAGCGCATCAAGGGGTGGTTCACCCCTCCACTTT. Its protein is CASSASRGGSPLHF.